Each of the 3 T cell receptor beta chains below was sequenced from the same sample in a study of T cell responses to AZD1222 COVID-19 vaccine. Profiling relied on immunoSEQ multiplex PCR, and the TCRdb table lists in-frame clones only, not all of them. The sample lists around 100,000 clones, 92% occurring once. Sample: peripheral blood, taken on day 0 of AZD1222 vaccination. The receptors shown here come from an adult in good health.

The chain uses TRBV28 and TRBJ2-7; TRBD1 matches 8 bases. Losses at the gene ends were 5 bases for V and 6 bases for J; bases not matched to a gene: 12. This CDR3 has 15 residues. Germline V gene lookup returns CDR1 MDHEN and CDR2 SYDVKM. The CDR3 sequence: CASSESRDRRSEQYF. DNA of the CDR3: TGTGCCAGCAGTGAGTCCCGGGACAGGCGGTCCGAGCAGTACTTC.

The V and J genes are TRBV10-2 and TRBJ2-1, with 7 bases that match TRBD2. After removal of 0 bases from V and 7 bases from J, the junction contained 0 bases not matched to a gene. Germline V CDR1 and CDR2: WSHSY, SAAADI. The CDR3 is made up of 13 amino acids. This chain's CDR3 is CASSESGGNEQFF. The DNA of the CDR3 is TGCGCCAGCAGTGAGTCGGGGGGGAATGAGCAGTTCTTC.

The V gene is TRBV4-3, the J gene TRBJ1-3, with a weak D call TRBD1 (5 bases). Germline CDR1 reads LGHNA; CDR2 reads YSLEER. The germline V and J ends were trimmed by 0 bases and 1 base, with 10 bases remaining between them. The CDR3 contains 16 residues. Here the CDR3 DNA reads TGCGCCAGCAGCCAAGATAGGACAAGATCTGGAAACACCATATATTTT. Amino acids: CASSQDRTRSGNTIYF.